What follows is one T cell receptor beta chain and its context. Its antigen remains unknown. The CDR3 has 11 residues. Germline CDR1 reads SNHLY; CDR2 reads FYNNEI. The sample belongs to a study of CXCR3-negative and CXCR3-positive naive CD8 T cells. Looking at the study overall: Roughly 1.5 +/- 0.3 million TRB reads came from each library, giving around 130 million in total.

UMI-labeled TRB cDNA libraries were prepared by 5' RACE. Following a re-call of the 5' RACE reads, TCRdb has one entry per CDR3 protein and lacks DNA. In total, the table holds roughly 8,200 distinct CDR3 sequences. The study, taken as a whole, reports: TRB CDR3s of CXCR3-positive naive cells were more hydrophobic than those of CXCR3-negative naive cells.

Specimen: naive CXCR3- CD8+ T cells from blood. Subset indicated: CD45RO-CCR7+CD27+CD95- naive CD8+ T cells lacking CXCR3 (TNR3-). The source of this sequence is a human donor in good health. Some clones in this sample may be carry-over from other donors' samples. This sequence joins TRBV2 and TRBJ2-1. CDR3 residues: CATNLRNEQFF.